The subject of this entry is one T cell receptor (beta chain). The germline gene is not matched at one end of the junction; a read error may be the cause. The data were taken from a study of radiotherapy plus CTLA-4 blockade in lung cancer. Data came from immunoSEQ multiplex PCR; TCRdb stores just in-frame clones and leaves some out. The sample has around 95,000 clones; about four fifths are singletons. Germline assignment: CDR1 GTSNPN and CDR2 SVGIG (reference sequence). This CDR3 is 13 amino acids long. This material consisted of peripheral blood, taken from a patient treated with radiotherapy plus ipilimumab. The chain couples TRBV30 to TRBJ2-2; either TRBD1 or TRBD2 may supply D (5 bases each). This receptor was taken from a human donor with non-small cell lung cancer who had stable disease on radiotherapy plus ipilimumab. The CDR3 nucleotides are TGTGCCTGGAGATGGGGGAACGCCGGGGAGCTGTTTTTT. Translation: CAWRWGNAGELFF.